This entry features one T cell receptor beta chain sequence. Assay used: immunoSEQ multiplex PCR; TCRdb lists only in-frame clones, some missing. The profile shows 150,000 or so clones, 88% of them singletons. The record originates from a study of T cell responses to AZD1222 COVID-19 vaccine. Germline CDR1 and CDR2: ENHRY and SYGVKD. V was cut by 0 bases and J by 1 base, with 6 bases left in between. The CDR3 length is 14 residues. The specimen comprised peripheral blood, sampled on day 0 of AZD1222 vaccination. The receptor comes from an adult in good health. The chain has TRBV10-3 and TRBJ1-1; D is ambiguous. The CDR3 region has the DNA TGTGCCATCAGTGAGTCTAGTGGGAACACTGAAGCTTTCTTT. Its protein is CAISESSGNTEAFF.